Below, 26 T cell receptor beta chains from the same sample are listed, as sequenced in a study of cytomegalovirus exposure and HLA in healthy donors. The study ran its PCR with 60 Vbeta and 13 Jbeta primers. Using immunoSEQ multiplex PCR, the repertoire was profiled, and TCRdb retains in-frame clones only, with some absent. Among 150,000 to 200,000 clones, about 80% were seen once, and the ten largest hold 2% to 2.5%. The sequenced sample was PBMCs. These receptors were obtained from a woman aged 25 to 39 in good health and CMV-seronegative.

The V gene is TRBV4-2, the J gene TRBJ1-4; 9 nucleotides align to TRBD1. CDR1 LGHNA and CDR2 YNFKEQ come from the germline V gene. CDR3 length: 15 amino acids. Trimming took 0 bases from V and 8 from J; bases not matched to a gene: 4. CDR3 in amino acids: CASSQEWDRDEKLFF. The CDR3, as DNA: TGTGCCAGCAGCCAAGAATGGGACAGGGACGAAAAACTGTTTTTT.

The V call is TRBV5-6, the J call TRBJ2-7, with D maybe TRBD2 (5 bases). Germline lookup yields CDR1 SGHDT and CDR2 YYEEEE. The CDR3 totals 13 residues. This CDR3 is CASSLRWLAVWEV. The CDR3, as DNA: TGTGCCAGCAGCTTGAGGTGGCTAGCCGTATGGGAAGTC.

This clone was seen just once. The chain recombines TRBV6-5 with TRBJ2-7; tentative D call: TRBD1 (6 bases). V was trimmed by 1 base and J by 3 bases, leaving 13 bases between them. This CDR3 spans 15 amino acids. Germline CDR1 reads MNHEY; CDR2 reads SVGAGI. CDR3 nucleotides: TGTGCCAGCAGTTACTGGGGAACAGGGAGCTACGAGCAGTACTTC. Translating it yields CASSYWGTGSYEQYF.

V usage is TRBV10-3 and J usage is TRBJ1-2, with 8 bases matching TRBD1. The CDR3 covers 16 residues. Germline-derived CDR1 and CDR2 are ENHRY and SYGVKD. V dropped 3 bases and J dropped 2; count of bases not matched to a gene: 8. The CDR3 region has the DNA TGTGCCATCAGTGACTCCTCGGACAGGGCCAACTATGGCTACACCTTC. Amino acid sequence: CAISDSSDRANYGYTF.

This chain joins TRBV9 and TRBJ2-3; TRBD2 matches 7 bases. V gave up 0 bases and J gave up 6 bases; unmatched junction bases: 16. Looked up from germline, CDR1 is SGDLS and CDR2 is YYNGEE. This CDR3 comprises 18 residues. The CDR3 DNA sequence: TGTGCCAGCAGCGTAGGATCCCCTGCTAGCGGTAGCATGGATACGCAGTATTTT. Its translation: CASSVGSPASGSMDTQYF. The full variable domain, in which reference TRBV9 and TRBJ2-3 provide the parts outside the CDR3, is DSGVTQTPKHLITATGQRVTLRCSPRSGDLSVYWYQQSLDQGLQFLIQYYNGEERAKGNILERFSAQQFPDLHSELNLSSLELGDSALYFCASSVGSPASGSMDTQYFGPGTRLTVL.

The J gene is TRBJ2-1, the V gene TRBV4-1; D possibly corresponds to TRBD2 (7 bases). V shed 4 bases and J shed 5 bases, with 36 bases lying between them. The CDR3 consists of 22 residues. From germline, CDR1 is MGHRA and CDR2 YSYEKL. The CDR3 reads CASSPSGGGGRLPGRPDNEQFF. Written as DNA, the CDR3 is TGCGCCAGCAGCCCATCCGGAGGGGGAGGGCGGCTTCCCGGCCGACCAGACAATGAGCAGTTCTTC.

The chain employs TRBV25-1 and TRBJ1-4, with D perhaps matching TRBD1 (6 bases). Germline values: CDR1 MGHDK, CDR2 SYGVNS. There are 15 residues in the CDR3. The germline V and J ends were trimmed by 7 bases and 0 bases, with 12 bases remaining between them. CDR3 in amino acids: CASKPAGATNEKLFF. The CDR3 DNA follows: TGTGCCAGCAAGCCCGCAGGGGCAACTAATGAAAAACTGTTTTTT. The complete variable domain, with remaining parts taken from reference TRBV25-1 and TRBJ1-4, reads EADIYQTPRYLVIGTGKKITLECSQTMGHDKMYWYQQDPGMELHLIHYSYGVNSTEKGDLSSESTVSRIRTEHFPLTLESARPSHTSQYLCASKPAGATNEKLFFGSGTQLSVL.

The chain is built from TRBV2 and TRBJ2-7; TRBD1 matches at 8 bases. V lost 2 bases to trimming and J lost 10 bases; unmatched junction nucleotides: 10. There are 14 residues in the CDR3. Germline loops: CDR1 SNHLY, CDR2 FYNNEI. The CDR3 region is CASSEFGQGNRQYF. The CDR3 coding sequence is TGTGCCAGCAGTGAATTCGGACAGGGCAACCGACAGTACTTC.

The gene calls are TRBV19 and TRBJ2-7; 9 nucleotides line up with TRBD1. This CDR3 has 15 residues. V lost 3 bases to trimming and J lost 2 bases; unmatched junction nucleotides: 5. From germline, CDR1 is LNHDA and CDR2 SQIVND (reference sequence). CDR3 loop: CASSMTDRGAYEQYF. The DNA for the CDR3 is TGTGCCAGTAGTATGACGGACAGGGGCGCCTACGAGCAGTACTTC.

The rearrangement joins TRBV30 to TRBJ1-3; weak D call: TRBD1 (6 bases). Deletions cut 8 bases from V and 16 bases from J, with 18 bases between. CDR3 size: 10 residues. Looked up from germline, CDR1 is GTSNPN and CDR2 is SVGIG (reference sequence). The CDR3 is CALSGARGYF. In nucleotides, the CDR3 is TGTGCCCTCTCCGGAGCAAGGGGGTATTTT.

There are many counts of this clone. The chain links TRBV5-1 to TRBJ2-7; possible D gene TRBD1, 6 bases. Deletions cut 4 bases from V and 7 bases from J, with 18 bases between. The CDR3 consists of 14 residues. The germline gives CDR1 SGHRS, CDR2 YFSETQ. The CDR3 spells CASSAGQQEGEQYF. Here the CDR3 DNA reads TGCGCCAGCAGCGCTGGACAGCAAGAGGGGGAGCAGTACTTC.

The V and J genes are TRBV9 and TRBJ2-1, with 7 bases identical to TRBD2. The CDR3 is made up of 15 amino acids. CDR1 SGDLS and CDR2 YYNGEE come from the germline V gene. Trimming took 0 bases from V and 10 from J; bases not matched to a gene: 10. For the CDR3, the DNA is TGTGCCAGCAGCGTAGATGCGGGAGTTGGATGGGAGCAGTTCTTC. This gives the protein CASSVDAGVGWEQFF.

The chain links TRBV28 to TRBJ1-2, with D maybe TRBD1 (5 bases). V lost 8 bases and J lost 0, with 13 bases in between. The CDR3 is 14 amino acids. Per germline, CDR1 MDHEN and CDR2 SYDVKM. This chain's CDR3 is CASQKTDANYGYTF. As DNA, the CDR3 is TGTGCCAGCCAGAAGACAGACGCTAACTATGGCTACACCTTC.

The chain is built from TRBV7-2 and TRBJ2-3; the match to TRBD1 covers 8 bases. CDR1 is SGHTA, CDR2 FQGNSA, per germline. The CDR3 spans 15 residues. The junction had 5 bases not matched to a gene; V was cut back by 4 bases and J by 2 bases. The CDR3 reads CASSSGTGVTDTQYF. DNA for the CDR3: TGTGCCAGCAGCTCTGGGACAGGAGTCACAGATACGCAGTATTTT.

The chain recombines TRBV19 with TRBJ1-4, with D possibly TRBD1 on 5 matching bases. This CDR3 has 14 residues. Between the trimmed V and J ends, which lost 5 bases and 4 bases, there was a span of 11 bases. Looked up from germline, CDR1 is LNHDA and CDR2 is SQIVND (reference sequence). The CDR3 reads CASSPQGYNEKLFF. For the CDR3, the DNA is TGTGCCAGTAGTCCGCAGGGATATAATGAAAAACTGTTTTTT.

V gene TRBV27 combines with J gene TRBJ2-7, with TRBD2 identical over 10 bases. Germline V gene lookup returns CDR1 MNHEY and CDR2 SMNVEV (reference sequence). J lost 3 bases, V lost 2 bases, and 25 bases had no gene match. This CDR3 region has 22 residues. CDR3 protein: CASSLRPIYIAGGRSGDYEQYF. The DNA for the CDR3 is TGTGCCAGCAGTTTAAGGCCGATCTATATAGCGGGAGGTAGAAGCGGGGACTACGAGCAGTACTTC.

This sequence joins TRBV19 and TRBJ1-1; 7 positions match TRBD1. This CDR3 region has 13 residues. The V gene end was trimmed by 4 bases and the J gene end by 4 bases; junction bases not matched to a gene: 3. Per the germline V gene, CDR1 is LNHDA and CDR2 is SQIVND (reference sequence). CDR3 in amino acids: CASSKGQATEAFF. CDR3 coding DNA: TGTGCCAGTAGTAAAGGACAGGCCACTGAAGCTTTCTTT.

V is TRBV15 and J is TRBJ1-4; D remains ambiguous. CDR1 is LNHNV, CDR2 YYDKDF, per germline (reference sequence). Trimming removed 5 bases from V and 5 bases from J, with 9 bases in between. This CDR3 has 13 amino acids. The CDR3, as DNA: TGTGCCACCAGCCTACAGAGAAATGAAAAACTGTTTTTT. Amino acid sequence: CATSLQRNEKLFF.

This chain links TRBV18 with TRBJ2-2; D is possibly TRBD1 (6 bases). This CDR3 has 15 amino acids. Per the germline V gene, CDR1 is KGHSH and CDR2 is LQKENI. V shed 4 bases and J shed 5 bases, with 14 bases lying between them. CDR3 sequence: CASSQQGRRTGELFF. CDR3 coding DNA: TGTGCCAGCTCACAGCAGGGGAGACGGACCGGGGAGCTGTTTTTT.

CDR3 sequence (DNA): TGTGCCAGTAGTATCGGACAGGGGGCTGGGGCCAACGTCCTGACTTTC. As protein: CASSIGQGAGANVLTF. The chain couples TRBV19 to TRBJ2-6; 10 nucleotides line up with TRBD1. The CDR3 covers 16 residues. V shed 3 bases, J shed 2 bases, and the junction held 1 base outside the gene matches. Germline V gene lookup returns CDR1 LNHDA and CDR2 SQIVND (reference sequence).

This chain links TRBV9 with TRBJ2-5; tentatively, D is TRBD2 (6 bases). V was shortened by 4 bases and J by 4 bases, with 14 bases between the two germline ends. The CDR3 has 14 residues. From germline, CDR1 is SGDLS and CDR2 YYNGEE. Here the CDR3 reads CASSPRLVRETQYF. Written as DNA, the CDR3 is TGTGCCAGCAGCCCCCGACTAGTAAGAGAGACCCAGTACTTC.

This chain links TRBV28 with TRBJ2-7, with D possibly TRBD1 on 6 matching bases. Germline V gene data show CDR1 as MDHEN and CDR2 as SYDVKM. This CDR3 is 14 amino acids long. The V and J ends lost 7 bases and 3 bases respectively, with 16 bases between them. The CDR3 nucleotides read TGTGCCAGCACGACTTGGGGCAGGGGCTACGAGCAGTACTTC. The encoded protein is CASTTWGRGYEQYF.

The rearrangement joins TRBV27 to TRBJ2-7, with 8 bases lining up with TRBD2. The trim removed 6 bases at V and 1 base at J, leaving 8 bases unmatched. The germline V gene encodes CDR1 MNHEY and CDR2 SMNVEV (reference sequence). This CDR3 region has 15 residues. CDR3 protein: CASRPVAGISYEQYF. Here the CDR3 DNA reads TGTGCCAGCAGGCCCGTAGCGGGAATTTCCTACGAGCAGTACTTC.

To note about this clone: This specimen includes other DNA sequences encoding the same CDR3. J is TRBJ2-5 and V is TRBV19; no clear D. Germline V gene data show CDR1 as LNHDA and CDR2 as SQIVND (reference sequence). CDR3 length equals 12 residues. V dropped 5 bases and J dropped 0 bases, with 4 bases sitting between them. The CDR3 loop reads CASSPDQETQYF. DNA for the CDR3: TGTGCCAGTAGTCCGGACCAAGAGACCCAGTACTTC.

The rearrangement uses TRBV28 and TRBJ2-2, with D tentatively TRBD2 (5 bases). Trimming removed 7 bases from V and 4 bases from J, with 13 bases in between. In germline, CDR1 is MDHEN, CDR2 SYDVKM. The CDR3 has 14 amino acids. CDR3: CASIEGRRTGELFF. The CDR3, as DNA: TGTGCCAGCATAGAGGGTCGGCGCACCGGGGAGCTGTTTTTT.

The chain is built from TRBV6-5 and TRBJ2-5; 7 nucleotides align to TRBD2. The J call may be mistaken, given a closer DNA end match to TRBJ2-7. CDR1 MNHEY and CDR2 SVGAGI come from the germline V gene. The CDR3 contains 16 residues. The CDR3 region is CASSYLSPSGSREQYF. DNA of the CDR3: TGTGCCAGCAGTTACCTCTCCCCTAGCGGCTCCCGCGAGCAGTACTTC.